One and the same sample provided the 8 T cell receptor beta chains below, sequenced in a study of glioma-infiltrating T cells. The iRepertoire nested amplicon-rescue multiplex PCR amplified TCR alpha and beta CDR3s from RNA. One entry per CDR3 protein results from TCRdb running MiXCR on the multiplex PCR reads. This sample has approximately 190,000 distinct CDR3 sequences, with roughly a third found just once. The source material was glioma tissue, nonneoplastic brain tissue, or PBMCs (not recorded which). These receptors were collected from a human donor with low-grade glioma or glioblastoma, undergoing nonglioma brain surgery, or in good health (not recorded which).

Details on this clonotype: The CDR3 ends on some other residue instead of the conserved phenylalanine or tryptophan, so this is likely a read error. The V and J genes are TRBV29-1 and TRBJ2-7, with 8 bases fitting TRBD1. Per the germline V gene, CDR1 is SQVTM and CDR2 is ANQGSEA. The CDR3 has 20 amino acids. Trimming at V came to 3 bases and at J to 0 bases, leaving 22 bases not matched to a gene. The CDR3 is CSVEGQALEGQSSSSYEQYS. DNA for the CDR3: TGCAGCGTTGAGGGACAGGCCCTAGAAGGGCAGAGTAGCAGCTCCTACGAGCAGTACTCC.

This clonotype was detected only a few times. This chain links TRBV7-9 with TRBJ2-5; D gene ambiguous. This CDR3 is built from 15 residues. The germline V gene has CDR1 SEHNR and CDR2 FQNEAQ (reference sequence). With 2 bases removed from V and 1 base from J, the gap between germline ends came to 11 bases. Written as DNA, the CDR3 is TGTGCCAGCAGCTTACTTTTCGGGTCCCAAGAGACCCAGTACTTC. This codes for CASSLLFGSQETQYF.

There are many counts of this clonotype. The chain is built from TRBV24-1 and TRBJ2-1, with D unclear. The CDR3 is 15 residues long. The germline V gene encodes CDR1 KGHDR and CDR2 SFDVKD. Between the trimmed V and J ends, which lost 5 bases and 4 bases, there was a span of 14 bases. CDR3 in amino acids: CATSGNGAGYNEQFF. DNA of the CDR3: TGTGCCACCAGTGGCAACGGAGCCGGATACAATGAGCAGTTCTTC.

As for this clonotype: A read error is possible here, since a much larger clone lies one base away. This CDR3 is missing its conserved last phenylalanine or tryptophan, likely due to a read error. The chain couples TRBV6-5 to TRBJ2-1; TRBD1 is a possible D gene (6 bases). Germline V gene data show CDR1 as MNHEY and CDR2 as SVGAGI. This CDR3 region has 14 residues. Trimming removed 5 bases at V and 8 bases at J, with 16 bases between. The CDR3 sequence: CASSEPRTADEQFL. The CDR3 region has the DNA TGTGCCAGCAGTGAACCACGGACAGCTGATGAGCAGTTCTTA.

This clonotype was detected many times. The chain has TRBV7-9 and TRBJ1-1; 7 bases are a match to TRBD1. J gave up 3 bases and V 3 bases, and 1 base lay outside the gene matches. Germline assignment: CDR1 SEHNR and CDR2 FQNEAQ (reference sequence). The length of the CDR3 is 13 residues. CDR3 protein: CASSFTGDTEAFF. The CDR3 DNA sequence: TGTGCCAGCAGCTTTACAGGGGACACTGAAGCTTTCTTT.

Notes on this clonotype: A much bigger clone sits one base away, suggesting this may be a read error. The V and J genes are TRBV11-2 and TRBJ2-1; 9 bases agree with TRBD2. CDR3 length equals 16 residues. CDR1 and CDR2 (germline): SGHAT, FQNNGV. The CDR3 sequence: CASSSPGLANDNEQSF. The CDR3 nucleotides are TGTGCCAGCAGCTCGCCGGGACTAGCAAACGACAATGAGCAGTCCTTC.

This clonotype was seen only a few times. The genes are TRBV5-1 and TRBJ2-7; maybe TRBD1 (6 bases). Trimming removed 5 bases at V and 7 bases at J, with 22 bases between. Germline V gives CDR1 SGHRS, CDR2 YFSETQ. The CDR3 spans 15 residues. CDR3 loop: CASSSAQGSPYEQYF. In DNA, the CDR3 is TGCGCCAGCAGTTCAGCCCAGGGGTCCCCTTATGAGCAGTACTTC.

This clonotype was found many times. V and J are TRBV7-2 and TRBJ1-5; no clear D. V shed 1 base and J shed 4 bases, with 5 bases lying between them. This CDR3 comprises 13 residues. Germline loops: CDR1 SGHTA, CDR2 FQGNSA. This chain's CDR3 is CASSLVQNQPQHF. Here the CDR3 DNA reads TGTGCCAGCAGCTTAGTTCAGAATCAGCCCCAGCATTTT.